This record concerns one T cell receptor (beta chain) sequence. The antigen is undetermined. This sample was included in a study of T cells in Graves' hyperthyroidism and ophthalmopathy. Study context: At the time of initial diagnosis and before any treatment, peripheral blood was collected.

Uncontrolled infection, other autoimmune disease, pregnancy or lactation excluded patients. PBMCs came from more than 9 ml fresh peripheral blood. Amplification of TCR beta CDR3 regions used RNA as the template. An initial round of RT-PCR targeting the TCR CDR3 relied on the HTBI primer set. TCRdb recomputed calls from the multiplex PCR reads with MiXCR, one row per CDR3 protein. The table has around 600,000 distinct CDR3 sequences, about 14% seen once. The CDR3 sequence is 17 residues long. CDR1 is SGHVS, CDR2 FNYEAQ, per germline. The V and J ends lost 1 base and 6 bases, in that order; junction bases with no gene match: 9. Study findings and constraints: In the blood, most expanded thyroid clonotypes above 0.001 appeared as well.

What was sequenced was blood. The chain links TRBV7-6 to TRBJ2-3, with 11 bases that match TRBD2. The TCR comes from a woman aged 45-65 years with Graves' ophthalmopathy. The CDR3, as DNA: TGTGCCAGCAGCTTAGAACGACTAGCGGGAAGATCCGATACGCAGTATTTT. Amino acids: CASSLERLAGRSDTQYF.